This T cell receptor (beta chain) is drawn from a study of cytomegalovirus exposure and HLA in healthy donors. Study outcomes and limitations: Among the sequence variants, a highly shared cluster was likely an artifact of sequencing. As was reported, the HLA-A and HLA-B alleles of most subjects were accurately predicted from TCR beta sequences.

On this clone: The antigen is not known.

From germline, CDR1 is KGHSH and CDR2 LQKENI. CDR3 length: 14 residues. J gave up 4 bases and V 6 bases, and 6 bases lay outside the gene matches. Vbeta (60) and Jbeta (13) primers were used in the PCR. Clones were read by immunoSEQ multiplex PCR, and TCRdb kept only the in-frame ones, dropping some. This table has some 150,000 clones, 75% to 80% appearing once. The chain links TRBV18 to TRBJ1-5, with 7 positions matching TRBD1. The sequence was collected from a female donor in good health and CMV-seronegative. Specimen: PBMCs. CDR3 DNA: TGTGCCAGCTCGCGGACAGGAGATAATCAGCCCCAGCATTTT. As protein: CASSRTGDNQPQHF.